The 5 T cell receptor beta chains presented below share a single source sample, sequenced in a study of T-cell memory formation after mild COVID-19. TCRdb independently ran MiXCR on the 5' RACE reads; one entry per CDR3 protein. The sample comprises roughly 450,000 distinct CDR3 sequences, 15% to 20% of which are singletons, and approximately 13% rests with the top ten. The sequenced sample was PBMCs or a T cell subset sorted from them (not recorded which). These receptor sequences come from an adult woman who had mild COVID-19 (a few samples of this study predate the infection). Cell type and time point are not known.

V is TRBV9 and J is TRBJ2-3; perhaps TRBD2 as D (6 bases). Germline CDR1 and CDR2: SGDLS and YYNGEE. V lost 1 base, J lost 2 bases, and 11 bases lay in between. The CDR3 extends over 15 amino acids. The CDR3 here is CASSVRGEITDTQYF. The CDR3 region has the DNA TGTGCCAGCAGCGTACGCGGGGAGATCACAGATACGCAGTATTTT.

This chain connects TRBV28 to TRBJ2-3, with unresolved D. The CDR3 covers 14 residues. The V gene lost 7 bases and the J gene lost 6 bases, with 17 bases spanning the gap. The germline V gene encodes CDR1 MDHEN and CDR2 SYDVKM. CDR3 sequence reads: CASNGPLRSDTQYF. CDR3 bases: TGTGCCAGCAACGGGCCCCTAAGGTCGGATACGCAGTATTTT.

This clonotype was observed at least ten times. The chain carries TRBV9 and TRBJ2-3; the D is unclear. The CDR3 sequence is 13 residues long. Germline values: CDR1 SGDLS, CDR2 YYNGEE. V gave up 0 bases and J gave up 4 bases, with 6 bases separating them. The chain's CDR3 is CASSVEVADTQYF. In DNA form, the CDR3 reads TGTGCCAGCAGCGTAGAGGTCGCAGATACGCAGTATTTT.

The chain uses TRBV29-1 and TRBJ2-2; a possible D gene is TRBD2 (6 bases). Germline V gene lookup returns CDR1 SQVTM and CDR2 ANQGSEA. The CDR3 is 12 amino acids. The germline V and J ends were trimmed by 6 bases and 5 bases, with 10 bases remaining between them. In DNA, the CDR3 is TGCAGCGTGGCTGGGGGGACCGGGGAGCTGTTTTTT. Amino acid sequence: CSVAGGTGELFF.

The chain joins TRBV6-5 to TRBJ1-6; 9 bases are shared with TRBD1. After removal of 2 bases from V and 10 bases from J, the junction contained 15 bases not matched to a gene. Germline assignment: CDR1 MNHEY and CDR2 SVGAGI. The CDR3 has 18 amino acids. CDR3 DNA sequence: TGTGCCAGCAGTTACAAGGGGACAGGGCTTTCAGATTTGTCACCCCTCCACTTT. Residues: CASSYKGTGLSDLSPLHF.